One and the same sample provided the 22 T cell receptor beta chains below, sequenced in a study of blood T cell repertoires in COVID-19 (dated by TCRdb to about 2020). Libraries were made using the immunoSEQ multiplex PCR assay. Sourced from immuneACCESS, this table was stored by TCRdb with only in-frame sequences that have V and J called. A share of the clones is absent; for the studies checked, an unresolved V gene accounts for under half, and the remainder has no known explanation. Here the sample has hundreds of thousands of clones; about 85% occur a single time. The top ten clones comprise just over 7% of the sample. The sequenced material came from peripheral blood. The receptor set was obtained from a man in his fifties or sixties who had recovered from COVID-19.

There are a few counts of this clone. This rearrangement joins TRBV7-9 to TRBJ2-5, with TRBD1 as a possible D gene (6 bases). Per germline, CDR1 SEHNR and CDR2 FQNEAQ (reference sequence). The CDR3 totals 15 residues. The V end was cut by 0 bases, the J end by 5 bases, with 13 bases between. The CDR3 sequence: CASSLANRVRETQYF. The CDR3 region has the DNA TGTGCCAGCAGCTTAGCGAACAGGGTTAGGGAGACCCAGTACTTC.

The count of this clone is one. V is TRBV6-5 and J is TRBJ1-3; tentative D call: TRBD1 (5 bases). The CDR3 spans 13 residues. Per germline, CDR1 MNHEY and CDR2 SVGAGI. V lost 6 bases and J 1 base, leaving 7 bases between the germline ends. Here the CDR3 DNA reads TGTGCCAGCAGGCAGGGATCTGGAAACACCATATATTTT. Its translation is CASRQGSGNTIYF.

The V and J genes are TRBV5-4 and TRBJ1-2, with no clear D. Trimming removed 4 bases from V and 4 bases from J, with 11 bases in between. The CDR3 contains 13 residues. The germline gives CDR1 SGHNT, CDR2 YYREEE (reference sequence). In DNA, the CDR3 is TGTGCCAGCAGCATCCAAAGCGCCTATGGCTACACCTTC. Its protein is CASSIQSAYGYTF.

The V call is TRBV27, the J call TRBJ1-2, with D tentatively TRBD1 (5 bases). Trimming stripped 8 bases from V and 4 bases from J, with 17 bases between. This CDR3 has 14 amino acids. From germline, CDR1 is MNHEY and CDR2 SMNVEV (reference sequence). CDR3 in DNA: TGTGCCAGCGGGGCTGGGGCGCGGTTCTATGGCTACACCTTC. Translating it yields CASGAGARFYGYTF.

This clone was counted once. This sequence joins TRBV2 and TRBJ1-2; tentatively, D is TRBD1 (5 bases). Germline loops: CDR1 SNHLY, CDR2 FYNNEI. Trimming took off 2 bases at V and 4 bases at J, with 11 bases between the two ends. The CDR3 is 14 amino acids. DNA for the CDR3: TGTGCCAGCAGTGAAATCCAGGGTCGCTATGGCTACACCTTC. Protein: CASSEIQGRYGYTF.

This clone was observed a few times. The J gene is TRBJ2-7, the V gene TRBV7-2, with D perhaps matching TRBD2 (6 bases). The V gene's germline CDR1 is SGHTA and CDR2 FQGNSA. The V end lost 1 base, the J end lost 0 bases, and 10 bases lay between the germline ends. This CDR3 spans 15 amino acids. CDR3: CASSLERVSSYEQYF. Written as DNA, the CDR3 is TGTGCCAGCAGCTTAGAGCGGGTGAGCTCCTACGAGCAGTACTTC.

This clone has only a few counts. The genes are TRBV7-8 and TRBJ1-1; D is perhaps TRBD1 (5 bases). The CDR3 is 13 residues long. The germline CDR1 and CDR2 sequences are SGHVS and FQNEAQ. The ends were cut back, 7 bases at V and 1 base at J, with 10 bases in the middle. The CDR3 reads CASTKGPNTEAFF. The CDR3 DNA reads TGTGCCAGCACCAAGGGGCCGAACACTGAAGCTTTCTTT.

The genes are TRBV5-8 and TRBJ1-2, with 7 positions matching TRBD1. Germline V lookup: CDR1 SGHTS, CDR2 YDEGEE. With V trimmed by 5 bases and J by 4 bases, 11 bases remained unmatched. The CDR3 has 15 residues. CDR3 residues: CASRSTGVLRYGYTF. The DNA of the CDR3 is TGTGCCAGCAGAAGTACAGGGGTTCTGCGCTATGGCTACACCTTC.

V and J are TRBV7-2 and TRBJ2-3, with 8 nucleotides matching TRBD2. The CDR3 runs to 15 residues. Germline values: CDR1 SGHTA, CDR2 FQGNSA. The ends lost 5 bases at V and 0 bases at J; junction bases unmatched: 4. This CDR3 reads CASSLLAVSTDTQYF. The CDR3 nucleotides read TGTGCCAGCAGCCTACTAGCGGTTAGCACAGATACGCAGTATTTT.

With respect to this clone: The same CDR3 can be traced to other DNA sequences in this sample. The rearrangement uses TRBV9 and TRBJ1-2, with TRBD1 matching over 8 bases. The germline gives CDR1 SGDLS, CDR2 YYNGEE. The CDR3 spans 14 residues. J was trimmed by 8 bases and V by 0 bases; bases with no gene match: 6. CDR3 amino acids: CASSVDPGGAGYTF. The CDR3, as DNA: TGTGCCAGCAGCGTAGATCCAGGGGGCGCAGGCTACACCTTC.

This clone has a count of ten or more. This rearrangement joins TRBV10-3 to TRBJ1-5; the match to TRBD1 covers 10 bases. The CDR3 runs to 15 residues. CDR1 and CDR2 (germline): ENHRY, SYGVKD. V shed 5 bases and J 6 bases; nucleotides not matched to a gene: 7. CDR3 sequence reads: CAISQTGGEGQPQHF. CDR3 DNA: TGTGCCATCAGTCAGACAGGGGGCGAGGGTCAGCCCCAGCATTTT.

This chain joins TRBV29-1 and TRBJ1-1; D perhaps matches TRBD1 (5 bases). The length of the CDR3 is 13 residues. V lost 4 bases to trimming and J lost 4 bases, with 13 bases between them. Germline assignment: CDR1 SQVTM and CDR2 ANQGSEA. CDR3 residues: CSVVKGPGTEAFF. The CDR3, as DNA: TGCAGCGTTGTCAAGGGGCCTGGCACTGAAGCTTTCTTT.

The CDR3 is CASRPDLDRYEQYV. CDR3 nucleotide sequence: TGCGCCAGCAGACCAGATCTCGATCGCTACGAGCAGTACGTC. J is TRBJ2-7 and V is TRBV5-1; no clear D gene. Germline loops: CDR1 SGHRS, CDR2 YFSETQ. The CDR3 spans 14 residues. The ends were cut back, 5 bases at V and 3 bases at J, with 15 bases in the middle.

The chain links TRBV11-2 to TRBJ1-1, with D maybe TRBD1 (5 bases). Trimming shortened V by 4 bases and J by 3 bases, and 15 bases separated the two germline ends. This CDR3 region has 15 residues. Germline values: CDR1 SGHAT, CDR2 FQNNGV. The CDR3 protein is CASSSGGGWDTEAFF. Written as DNA, the CDR3 is TGTGCCAGCAGCTCTGGGGGAGGGTGGGACACTGAAGCTTTCTTT.

The DNA of the CDR3 is TGTGCCAGCTCACCGGGGACAGGCGGGACCCAGTACTTC. Translating it yields CASSPGTGGTQYF. The chain employs TRBV18 and TRBJ2-5; TRBD1 matches 8 bases. In germline, CDR1 is KGHSH, CDR2 LQKENI. The V segment lost 3 bases and the J segment 7 bases; nucleotides outside the gene matches: 4. This CDR3 contains 13 residues.

This clone has only a few counts. The chain links TRBV14 to TRBJ2-7, with 9 nucleotides matching TRBD2. Unmatched junction bases numbered 15, after V lost 2 bases and J lost 1 base. The CDR3 has 19 residues. CDR1 is SGHDN and CDR2 is FVKESK in the germline V gene. The CDR3 DNA is TGTGCCAGCAGCCAAACGAGGTCTAGCGGGGCCCGGGGGTCCTACGAGCAGTACGTC. Its protein is CASSQTRSSGARGSYEQYV.

The chain uses TRBV5-4 and TRBJ1-4, with 12 bases that match TRBD1. The CDR3 contains 17 residues. Germline lookup yields CDR1 SGHNT and CDR2 YYREEE (reference sequence). J lost 7 bases, V lost 0 bases, and 7 bases had no gene match. The CDR3: CASSLVGQGAQGEKLFF. Here the CDR3 DNA reads TGTGCCAGCAGCTTGGTGGGACAGGGGGCGCAGGGTGAAAAACTGTTTTTT.

This chain uses TRBV28 with TRBJ1-2; maybe TRBD1 (5 bases). The V gene's germline CDR1 is MDHEN and CDR2 SYDVKM. V was pared by 2 bases and J by 7 bases, with 11 bases between. The CDR3 is made up of 13 amino acids. Written as DNA, the CDR3 is TGTGCCAGCAGTTTAGCGGGGGGTTCTGGCTACACCTTC. Encoded protein: CASSLAGGSGYTF.

The V and J genes are TRBV21-1 and TRBJ1-5; TRBD1 is the table's D call and was not checked against the DNA. TRBV21-1 is noted as a pseudogene. The CDR3 is made up of 16 amino acids. CDR3 protein: CASSSRGTGVNQPQHF. CDR3 DNA: TGTGCCAGCAGCTCCCGAGGGACAGGGGTGAATCAGCCCCAGCATTTT.

The chain combines TRBV6-2 or TRBV6-3 with TRBJ1-2; no reliable D call. In germline, CDR1 is MNHEY, CDR2 SVGEGT. This CDR3 is built from 15 residues. The ends were cut back, 5 bases at V and 6 bases at J, with 19 bases in the middle. CDR3: CASSPRQVASDGYTF. The CDR3 nucleotides read TGTGCCAGCAGTCCCCGTCAGGTTGCGAGTGATGGCTACACCTTC.

The chain couples TRBV5-6 to TRBJ1-5; possibly TRBD1 for D (5 bases). The V and J ends lost 0 bases and 3 bases respectively, with 13 bases between them. The CDR3 is 16 amino acids. Per the germline V gene, CDR1 is SGHDT and CDR2 is YYEEEE. CDR3 coding DNA: TGTGCCAGCAGCTTGGGTGGGGCTCAGTTCAATCAGCCCCAGCATTTT. The encoded protein is CASSLGGAQFNQPQHF.

This clone was seen a few times. V is TRBV5-6 and J is TRBJ1-6; 9 bases line up with TRBD1. The V segment lost 4 bases and the J segment 5 bases; nucleotides outside the gene matches: 4. The CDR3 contains 15 residues. Germline values: CDR1 SGHDT, CDR2 YYEEEE. The CDR3 DNA reads as TGTGCCAGCAGCGGCGGGACAGGGCATAATTCACCCCTCCACTTT. Its protein product is CASSGGTGHNSPLHF.